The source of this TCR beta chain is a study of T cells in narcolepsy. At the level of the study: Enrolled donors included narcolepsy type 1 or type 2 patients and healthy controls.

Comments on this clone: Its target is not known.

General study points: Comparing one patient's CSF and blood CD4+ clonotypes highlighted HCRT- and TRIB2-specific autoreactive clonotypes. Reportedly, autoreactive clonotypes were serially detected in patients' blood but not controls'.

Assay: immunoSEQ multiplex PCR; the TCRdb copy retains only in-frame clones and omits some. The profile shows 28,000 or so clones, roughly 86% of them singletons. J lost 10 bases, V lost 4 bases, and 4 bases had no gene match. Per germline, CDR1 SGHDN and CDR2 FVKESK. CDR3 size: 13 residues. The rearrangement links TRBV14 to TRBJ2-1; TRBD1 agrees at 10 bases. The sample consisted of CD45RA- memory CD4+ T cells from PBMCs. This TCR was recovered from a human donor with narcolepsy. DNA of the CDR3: TGTGCCAGCAGCCGACAGGGGGCTAGCGAGCAGTTCTTC. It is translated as CASSRQGASEQFF.